This T cell receptor beta chain appears in the sequencing data of a study of CD8 T cells in Susac syndrome. RNA in amounts of about 0.5 to 1 ug was reverse transcribed with random hexamers. In TCRdb, the immunoSEQ multiplex PCR reads were re-called with MiXCR into one record per CDR3 protein. Among 150,000 to 250,000 distinct CDR3 sequences, roughly 96% were seen once, and the ten largest hold about 0.096%. The clonotype originates from a human donor with multiple sclerosis. What was sequenced was CD4+ T cells from PBMCs.

The CDR3 region has the DNA TGTGCCAGCAGCGGCGGACTAGCGGGAAACACCGGGGAGCTGTTTTTT. This gives the protein CASSGGLAGNTGELFF. The chain couples TRBV3-1 to TRBJ2-2; TRBD2 aligns across 12 bases. The CDR3 is made up of 16 amino acids. Unmatched junction bases numbered 3, after V lost 5 bases and J lost 2 bases. CDR1 is LGHDT and CDR2 is YNNKEL in the germline V gene (reference sequence). The whole variable domain, remainder taken from reference TRBV3-1 and TRBJ2-2, is DTAVSQTPKYLVTQMGNDKSIKCEQNLGHDTMYWYKQDSKKFLKIMFSYNNKELIINETVPNRFSPKSPDKAHLNLHINSLELGDSAVYFCASSGGLAGNTGELFFGEGSRLTVL.